The 27 T cell receptor beta chains in this list originate from one sample, sequenced in a study of T-cell reconstitution after alpha-beta-depleted transplantation in children. Construction of the TCRbeta library involved unique molecular identifiers. TCRdb recomputed calls from the PCR reads with MiXCR, one row per CDR3 protein. The sample records about 610,000 distinct CDR3 sequences, about 11% being singletons. Here the sequenced sample was PBMCs from the stem cell graft donor, taken from the stem cell graft. These TCRs come from a human donor who donated a stem cell graft to a child with acute myeloid leukemia.

This clonotype has more than one count but fewer than ten. The chain carries TRBV24-1 and TRBJ1-6; a weak D match, TRBD1 (5 bases). Germline loops: CDR1 KGHDR, CDR2 SFDVKD. V gave up 9 bases and J gave up 5 bases, with 13 bases separating them. This CDR3 contains 14 residues. CDR3 sequence (DNA): TGTGCCACCGGCGGCGGGACGGATAATTCACCCCTCCACTTT. Its protein is CATGGGTDNSPLHF.

Ten or more counts support this clonotype. The chain employs TRBV24-1 and TRBJ2-1, with 8 bases that match TRBD2. This CDR3 is built from 13 residues. Germline trimming cut 5 bases from V and 9 bases from J; bases unmatched to any gene: 5. Germline V lookup: CDR1 KGHDR, CDR2 SFDVKD. The CDR3 DNA follows: TGTGCCACCAGTGTAGCGGGGCAGGGTGAGCAGTTCTTC. This codes for CATSVAGQGEQFF.

The sample holds a few counts of this clonotype. The rearrangement uses TRBV20-1 and TRBJ2-5, with TRBD2 matching over 7 bases. The germline V gene encodes CDR1 DFQATT and CDR2 SNEGSKA (reference sequence). Unmatched junction bases numbered 7, after V lost 1 base and J lost 5 bases. The CDR3 covers 14 residues. CDR3 in amino acids: CSARVGGGSETQYF. CDR3 DNA: TGCAGTGCTAGAGTTGGGGGGGGTTCGGAGACCCAGTACTTC.

This clonotype was seen repeatedly, ten times or more. V gene TRBV29-1 combines with J gene TRBJ1-4; 7 bases are a match to TRBD1. After removal of 3 bases from V and 2 bases from J, the junction contained 6 bases not matched to a gene. Germline V lookup: CDR1 SQVTM, CDR2 ANQGSEA. The CDR3 contains 15 residues. CDR3 in DNA: TGCAGCGTTGAGTTAGGGGGCGCTACTAATGAAAAACTGTTTTTT. Protein product: CSVELGGATNEKLFF.

This clonotype was seen a few times. The chain uses TRBV7-9 and TRBJ2-7; 8 bases are shared with TRBD2. Germline loops: CDR1 SEHNR, CDR2 FQNEAQ (reference sequence). There are 14 residues in the CDR3. The ends lost 5 bases at V and 5 bases at J; junction bases unmatched: 8. This CDR3 is CASSPGAGAHEQYF. In DNA, the CDR3 is TGTGCCAGCAGCCCAGGAGCGGGGGCCCACGAGCAGTACTTC.

The sample holds a few counts of this clonotype. The CDR3 here is CAIVSGRIYNEQFF. CDR3 in DNA: TGTGCCATCGTTAGCGGGAGGATCTACAATGAGCAGTTCTTC. The chain is built from TRBV28 and TRBJ2-1, with 10 bases identical to TRBD2. Germline values: CDR1 MDHEN, CDR2 SYDVKM. The junction had 6 bases not matched to a gene; V was cut back by 10 bases and J by 3 bases. CDR3 length: 14 amino acids.

The chain has TRBV10-3 and TRBJ2-7; 9 bases match TRBD1. The CDR3 runs to 14 residues. Unmatched junction bases numbered 4, after V lost 7 bases and J lost 0 bases. Germline CDR1 ENHRY, CDR2 SYGVKD. The CDR3 spells CAIMRDRDSYEQYF. The CDR3 coding sequence is TGTGCCATCATGCGGGACAGGGACTCCTACGAGCAGTACTTC.

V usage is TRBV30 and J usage is TRBJ2-7, with D possibly called TRBD1 or TRBD2 (5 bases each). CDR3 length: 14 residues. The germline V gene encodes CDR1 GTSNPN and CDR2 SVGIG (reference sequence). V was pared by 5 bases and J by 3 bases, with 17 bases between. CDR3 sequence reads: CAWGTDGPFYEQYF. The CDR3 coding sequence is TGTGCCTGGGGGACCGACGGACCATTCTACGAGCAGTACTTC.

This clonotype was counted between two and nine times. The chain couples TRBV15 to TRBJ2-4; no reliable D call. The V gene lost 0 bases and the J gene lost 1 base, with 4 bases spanning the gap. This CDR3 has 14 amino acids. Germline V gene lookup returns CDR1 LNHNV and CDR2 YYDKDF (reference sequence). CDR3 nucleotides: TGTGCCACCAGCAGAGATTGGGCCAAAAACATTCAGTACTTC. Translating gives CATSRDWAKNIQYF.

V gene TRBV20-1 combines with J gene TRBJ1-3; 9 bases agree with TRBD1. The CDR3 is 17 residues long. CDR1 and CDR2 from the germline V gene are DFQATT and SNEGSKA (reference sequence). The CDR3 region is CCARPRDRANSGNTIYF. CDR3 bases: TGCTGCGCTAGACCCCGGGACAGGGCAAACTCTGGAAACACCATATATTTT.

CDR3 sequence: CASSQDAYRLDEQYF. The CDR3 DNA is TGCGCCAGCAGCCAAGATGCCTACAGGCTCGACGAGCAGTACTTC. This chain joins TRBV4-3 and TRBJ2-7; perhaps TRBD1 as D (5 bases). With 0 bases removed from V and 5 bases from J, the gap between germline ends came to 14 bases. In germline, CDR1 is LGHNA, CDR2 YSLEER. CDR3 size: 15 residues.

The chain combines TRBV5-6 with TRBJ1-3; no firm D call. Per germline, CDR1 SGHDT and CDR2 YYEEEE. The CDR3 length is 14 residues. Trimming pared 4 bases from V and 3 bases from J, leaving 11 bases between. The CDR3 here is CASSAAGFGNTIYF. CDR3 nucleotide sequence: TGTGCCAGCAGCGCGGCGGGCTTTGGAAACACCATATATTTT.

This clonotype was seen at least ten times. V usage is TRBV29-1 and J usage is TRBJ2-3; maybe TRBD2 (6 bases). This CDR3 has 15 amino acids. CDR1 and CDR2 (germline): SQVTM, ANQGSEA. V was trimmed by 6 bases and J by 0 bases, leaving 16 bases between them. CDR3 in DNA: TGCAGCGTAGGGCGGGCCCGGGAGAGCACAGATACGCAGTATTTT. Amino acids: CSVGRARESTDTQYF.

This clonotype has just a few counts. The chain carries TRBV7-8 and TRBJ2-2, with D tentatively TRBD1 or TRBD2 (5 bases each). V shed 2 bases and J shed 0 bases, with 16 bases lying between them. The CDR3 covers 18 residues. CDR1 SGHVS and CDR2 FQNEAQ come from the germline V gene. The CDR3 nucleotides read TGTGCCAGCAGCTTAAAACACTCCCAGGGACCGAACACCGGGGAGCTGTTTTTT. It codes for CASSLKHSQGPNTGELFF.

This clonotype showed up many times. The chain uses TRBV10-3 and TRBJ2-3; 9 bases match TRBD2. CDR1 is ENHRY and CDR2 is SYGVKD in the germline V gene. The CDR3 is made up of 15 amino acids. Germline trimming cut 4 bases from V and 1 base from J; bases unmatched to any gene: 3. CDR3 nucleotide sequence: TGTGCCATCAGTGTAGCGGGAGAGGGCACAGATACGCAGTATTTT. It encodes CAISVAGEGTDTQYF.

This clonotype was counted only a few times. The chain combines TRBV27 with TRBJ2-1; TRBD2 matches 10 bases. Germline CDR1 and CDR2: MNHEY and SMNVEV (reference sequence). With V trimmed by 3 bases and J by 6 bases, 5 bases remained unmatched. CDR3 length: 15 amino acids. The chain's CDR3 is CASSFWGTSVNEQFF. As DNA, the CDR3 is TGTGCCAGCAGTTTTTGGGGGACTAGCGTCAATGAGCAGTTCTTC.

For the CDR3, the DNA is TGTGCCAGCAGCTTAGCGCTGGCGGGAGTGGACCGGTACGAGCAGTACTTC. Protein: CASSLALAGVDRYEQYF. The chain uses TRBV7-8 and TRBJ2-7; 7 bases map to TRBD2. CDR3 length: 17 amino acids. Germline-derived CDR1 and CDR2 are SGHVS and FQNEAQ. With 0 bases clipped from V and 4 bases from J, the junction kept 12 bases outside the gene matches.

V and J are TRBV7-2 and TRBJ2-7; TRBD2 matches at 11 bases. V trimming: 1 base; J trimming: 3 bases; junction bases outside the gene matches: 8. The CDR3 covers 17 residues. Germline V gene data show CDR1 as SGHTA and CDR2 as FQGNSA. The CDR3 loop is CASSLGPGLAGIYEQYF. DNA of the CDR3: TGTGCCAGCAGCTTAGGTCCCGGACTAGCGGGCATCTACGAGCAGTACTTC. The full variable domain, in which reference TRBV7-2 and TRBJ2-7 provide the parts outside the CDR3, is GAGVSQSPSNKVTEKGKDVELRCDPISGHTALYWYRQSLGQGLEFLIYFQGNSAPDKSGLPSDRFSAERTGGSVSTLTIQRTQQEDSAVYLCASSLGPGLAGIYEQYFGPGTRLTVT.

This clonotype was seen only a few times. The chain is built from TRBV27 and TRBJ1-1, with 7 positions matching TRBD1. The germline gives CDR1 MNHEY, CDR2 SMNVEV (reference sequence). The length of the CDR3 is 13 residues. V gave up 6 bases and J gave up 11 bases; unmatched junction bases: 12. CDR3 residues: CASSRRDSNGAFF. In nucleotides, the CDR3 is TGTGCCAGCAGCCGCCGGGACAGCAACGGGGCTTTCTTT.

The V call is TRBV29-1, the J call TRBJ2-1; a possible D gene is TRBD2 (5 bases). Trimming cost V 6 bases and J 7 bases, with 10 bases left between them. Germline V gene lookup returns CDR1 SQVTM and CDR2 ANQGSEA. The CDR3 covers 11 residues. CDR3 region: CSVTNGNEQFF. In DNA, the CDR3 is TGCAGCGTGACTAACGGGAATGAGCAGTTCTTC.

This clonotype was observed many times. The rearrangement uses TRBV7-2 and TRBJ2-2, with a tentative D call TRBD1 (6 bases). The CDR3 runs 16 residues. The V end was cut by 2 bases, the J end by 1 base, with 11 bases between. CDR1 is SGHTA and CDR2 is FQGNSA in the germline V gene. This chain's CDR3 is CASSLTGKGNTGELFF. For the CDR3, the DNA is TGTGCCAGCAGCTTAACAGGGAAGGGGAACACCGGGGAGCTGTTTTTT.

The sample holds a few counts of this clonotype. The chain has TRBV12-5 and TRBJ2-2; 9 bases fit TRBD2. The trim removed 3 bases at V and 4 bases at J, leaving 18 bases unmatched. The CDR3 runs 20 residues. CDR1 is LGHNT, CDR2 FRNRAP, per germline. This CDR3 reads CASGLIALGRGLALTGELFF. CDR3 in DNA: TGTGCTAGTGGTTTAATCGCGCTGGGGCGGGGACTAGCACTCACCGGGGAGCTGTTTTTT.

This sequence joins TRBV4-3 and TRBJ2-1; 7 bases map to TRBD2. The germline V gene encodes CDR1 LGHNA and CDR2 YSLEER. The CDR3 has 14 residues. The junction had 12 bases not matched to a gene; V was cut back by 0 bases and J by 16 bases. The CDR3 nucleotides are TGCGCCAGCAGCCAAGATAGGGGTGGGAGGGCCGCTTTCTTC. Its protein product is CASSQDRGGRAAFF.

J is TRBJ2-3 and V is TRBV11-2; D not certain. Germline V lookup: CDR1 SGHAT, CDR2 FQNNGV. The CDR3 covers 13 residues. V lost 5 bases and J lost 7, with 13 bases in between. CDR3 region: CASSPSGLNTQYF. DNA for the CDR3: TGTGCCAGCAGCCCCTCAGGTCTGAATACGCAGTATTTT.

This clonotype was seen only a few times. The chain links TRBV7-6 to TRBJ2-7; 8 bases fit TRBD2. This CDR3 region has 14 residues. CDR1 and CDR2 from the germline V gene are SGHVS and FNYEAQ. With 5 bases clipped from V and 6 bases from J, the junction kept 9 bases outside the gene matches. The chain's CDR3 is CASSQREGIGEQYF. The CDR3 DNA reads TGTGCCAGCAGCCAACGGGAGGGGATCGGCGAGCAGTACTTC.

In this sample, this clonotype turned up many times. The chain employs TRBV9 and TRBJ2-5; the D is unclear. The CDR3 is made up of 15 amino acids. From germline, CDR1 is SGDLS and CDR2 YYNGEE. Trimming shortened V by 0 bases and J by 5 bases, and 14 bases separated the two germline ends. CDR3 protein: CASSVAEAPRETQYF. CDR3 nucleotides: TGTGCCAGCAGCGTAGCAGAGGCCCCCAGGGAGACCCAGTACTTC.

In this sample, this clonotype turned up many times. The chain has TRBV7-2 and TRBJ2-1; 7 bases agree with TRBD1. V lost 7 bases and J lost 8; bases outside the gene matches: 14. From germline, CDR1 is SGHTA and CDR2 FQGNSA. The CDR3 length is 15 residues. CDR3 in amino acids: CASKMTGTISDEQFF. The CDR3 nucleotides read TGTGCCAGCAAGATGACAGGGACGATTAGCGATGAGCAGTTCTTC.